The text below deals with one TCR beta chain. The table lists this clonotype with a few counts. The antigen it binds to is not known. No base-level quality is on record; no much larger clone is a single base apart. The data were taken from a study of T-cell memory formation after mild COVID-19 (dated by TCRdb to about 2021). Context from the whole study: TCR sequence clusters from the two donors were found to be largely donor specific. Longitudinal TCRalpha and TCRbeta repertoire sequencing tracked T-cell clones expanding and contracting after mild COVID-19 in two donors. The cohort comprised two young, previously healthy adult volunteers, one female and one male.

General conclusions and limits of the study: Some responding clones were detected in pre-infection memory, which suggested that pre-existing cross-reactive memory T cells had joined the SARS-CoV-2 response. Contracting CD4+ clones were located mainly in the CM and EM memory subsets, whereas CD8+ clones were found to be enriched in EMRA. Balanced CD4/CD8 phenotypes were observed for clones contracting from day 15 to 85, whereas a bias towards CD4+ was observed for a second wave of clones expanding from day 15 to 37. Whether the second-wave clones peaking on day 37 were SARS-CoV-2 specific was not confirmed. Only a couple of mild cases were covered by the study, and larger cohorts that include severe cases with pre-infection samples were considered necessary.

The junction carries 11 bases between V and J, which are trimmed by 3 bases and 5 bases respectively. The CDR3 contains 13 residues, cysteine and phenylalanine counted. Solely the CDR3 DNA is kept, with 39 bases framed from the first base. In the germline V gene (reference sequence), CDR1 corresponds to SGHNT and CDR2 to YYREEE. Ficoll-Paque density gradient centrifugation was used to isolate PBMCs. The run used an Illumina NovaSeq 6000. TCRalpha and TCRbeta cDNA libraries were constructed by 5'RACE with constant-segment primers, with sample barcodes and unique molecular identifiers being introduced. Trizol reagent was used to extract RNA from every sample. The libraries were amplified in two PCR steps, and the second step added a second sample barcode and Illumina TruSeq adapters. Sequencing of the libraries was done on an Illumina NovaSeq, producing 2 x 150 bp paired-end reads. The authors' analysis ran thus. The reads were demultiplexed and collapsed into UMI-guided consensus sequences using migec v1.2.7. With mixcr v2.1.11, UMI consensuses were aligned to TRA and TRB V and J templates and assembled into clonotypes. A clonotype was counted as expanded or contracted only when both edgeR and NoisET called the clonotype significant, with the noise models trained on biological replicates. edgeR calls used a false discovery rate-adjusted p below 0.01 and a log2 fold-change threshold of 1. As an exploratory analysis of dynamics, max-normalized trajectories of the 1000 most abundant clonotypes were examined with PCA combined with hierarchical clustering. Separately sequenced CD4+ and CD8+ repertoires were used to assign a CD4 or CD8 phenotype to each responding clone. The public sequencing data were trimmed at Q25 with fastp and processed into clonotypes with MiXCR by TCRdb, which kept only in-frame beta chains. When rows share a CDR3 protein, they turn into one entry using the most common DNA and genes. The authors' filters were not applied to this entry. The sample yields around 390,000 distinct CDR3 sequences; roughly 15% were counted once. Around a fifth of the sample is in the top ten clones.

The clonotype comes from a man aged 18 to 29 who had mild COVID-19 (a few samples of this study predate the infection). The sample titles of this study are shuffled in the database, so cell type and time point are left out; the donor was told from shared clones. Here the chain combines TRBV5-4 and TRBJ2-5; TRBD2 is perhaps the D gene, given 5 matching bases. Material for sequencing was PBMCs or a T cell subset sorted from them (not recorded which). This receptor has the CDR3 CASSSPREETQYF. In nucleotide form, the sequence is TGTGCCAGCAGCTCCCCTAGGGAGGAGACCCAGTACTTC.